The rows below give T cell receptor beta chains drawn from one sample of a study of Ad26.COV2.S vaccination and SARS-CoV-2 variants. Profiled with immunoSEQ multiplex PCR; TCRdb holds only in-frame clones, not every one. In the table there are 500,000 or so clones, about 88% of which are singletons. The sequences come from peripheral blood, collected in a trial of Ad26.COV2.S vaccine versus placebo. Receptors originate from a person aged 18 to 65 who received the Ad26.COV2.S COVID-19 vaccine or a placebo. Both conserved end residues are part of each CDR3. The D gene is left open where the match is weak. Clone size is stated in some rows and not others, as once, few, many or a class when expanded.

size | J | D | V | CDR3 | DNA
. | TRBJ2-1 | . | TRBV4-3 | CASSQGTRGRNEQFF | TGCGCCAGCAGCCAAGGCACCCGGGGCCGTAATGAGCAGTTCTTC
. | TRBJ1-2 | . | TRBV27 | CASSLSAGGSRIYGYTF | TGTGCCAGCAGTTTATCGGCGGGAGGATCACGGATCTATGGCTACACCTTC
. | TRBJ2-1 | . | TRBV6-2/TRBV6-3 | CASSYEGTHLYNEQFF | TGTGCCAGCAGTTACGAGGGGACCCACCTCTACAATGAGCAGTTCTTC
. | TRBJ1-5 | . | TRBV18 | CASSPRFADHQPQHF | TGTGCCAGCTCACCACGGTTTGCCGACCATCAGCCCCAGCATTTT
. | TRBJ2-3 | . | TRBV6-5 | CASSYGASESTDTQYF | TGTGCCAGCAGTTACGGGGCTAGCGAAAGCACAGATACGCAGTATTTT
. | TRBJ1-5 | . | TRBV2 | CASNTVGNQPQHF | TGTGCCAGCAACACAGTCGGCAATCAGCCCCAGCATTTT
. | TRBJ2-1 | . | TRBV6-5 | CASSPGLNEQFF | TGTGCCAGCAGCCCGGGACTCAATGAGCAGTTCTTC
few | TRBJ1-6 | . | TRBV19 | CASSMGPAPPLHF | TGTGCCAGTAGTATGGGCCCCGCCCCTCCCCTCCACTTT
. | TRBJ1-1 | TRBD1 | TRBV5-4 | CASSLVQGDTEAFF | TGTGCCAGCAGCTTGGTTCAGGGGGACACTGAAGCTTTCTTT
. | TRBJ1-4 | . | TRBV6-1 | CASSDRSATNEKLFF | TGTGCCAGCAGTGATCGAAGTGCAACTAATGAAAAACTGTTTTTT
few | TRBJ1-3 | . | TRBV7-9 | CASSLAGTGNTIYF | TGTGCCAGCAGCTTAGCGGGGACTGGAAACACCATATATTTT
. | TRBJ1-4 | . | TRBV20-1 | CSASHNEKLFF | TGCAGTGCCTCTCATAATGAAAAACTGTTTTTT
. | TRBJ1-2 | . | TRBV30 | CAWSSFGGGYTF | TGTGCCTGGAGTTCCTTCGGCGGGGGCTACACCTTC
. | TRBJ2-5 | . | TRBV20-1 | CSASQGQETQYF | TGCAGTGCTAGTCAGGGCCAAGAGACCCAGTACTTC
. | TRBJ1-6 | TRBD1 | TRBV4-3 | CASSHGQGRNSPLHF | TGCGCCAGCAGCCATGGACAGGGGCGGAATTCACCCCTCCACTTT
. | TRBJ2-1 | . | TRBV9 | CASGYGSNEQFF | TGTGCCAGCGGGTACGGTTCCAATGAGCAGTTCTTC